A selection of T cell receptor beta chains follows, all from one sample in a study of regulatory dendritic cells for organ transplantation. The table came from immunoSEQ multiplex PCR; TCRdb's copy has only in-frame clones and leaves some out. The data show fewer than 40,000 clones, about nine tenths seen once. The sequencing sample was made of naive CD8+ T cells from blood. The receptors derive from a human donor in good health. CDR3s include the opening cysteine and the closing phenylalanine or tryptophan. A D gene is named only where the DNA matches it firmly.

TRBV7-9	TRBJ1-1	NA	CASSSPPGANTEAFF
TRBV19	TRBJ1-1	NA	CATIPPGMGEAFF
TRBV7-2	TRBJ2-3	TRBD2	CASSFRGTSGTDTQYF
TRBV9	TRBJ1-5	NA	CASSEGDQPQHF
TRBV7-8	TRBJ2-3	TRBD2	CASSLAGVADTQYF
TRBV7-8	TRBJ1-1	NA	CASSLGQNTEAFF
TRBV5-6	TRBJ1-1	NA	CASSPESWGFNTEAFF
TRBV6-6	TRBJ1-2	NA	CASSYAEQGGGGYTF
TRBV27	TRBJ1-2	NA	CATRDPGVFYGYTF
TRBV7-7	TRBJ2-7	NA	CASSLNLGSSYEQYF
TRBV7-9	TRBJ1-1	TRBD1	CASSTGTGAENTEAFF
TRBV6-6	TRBJ2-7	TRBD2	CASSPGLAPALYEQYF
TRBV9	TRBJ1-4	TRBD1	CASSVGTGELFF
TRBV27	TRBJ2-4	NA	CASSLSQRENIQYF
TRBV7-9	TRBJ2-1	NA	CASSSAGVAYNEQFF
TRBV7-3	TRBJ2-1	NA	CASSPMRWGQEGNEQFF
TRBV27	TRBJ2-2	NA	CAIARGAPGELFF
TRBV19	TRBJ2-7	TRBD2	CASSIDGEREHSEQYF
TRBV10-3	TRBJ2-7	TRBD2	CAISESRLRGGSYEQYF
TRBV27	TRBJ2-3	TRBD2	CASSFRGGITDTQYF
TRBV29-1	TRBJ1-1	TRBD1	CSVEDSTGGMNTEAFF